This T cell receptor beta chain was captured in a study of vaccination and CD4 T cells after COVID-19. Study observations and caveats: 304 of 307 vaccine-specific clones from convalescent patients were spike mono-reactive.

The treatment was: approximately 9-day PBMC culture with coronavirus spike peptide pools or control peptides (ViraFEST assay). The CDR3 is 14 amino acids. From germline, CDR1 is LNHDA and CDR2 SQIVND (reference sequence). V gave up 7 bases and J gave up 7 bases, with 17 bases separating them. Concerning this clonotype itself: Its antigen is currently unknown.

Scientists ran DNA taken from cultured CD4+ T cells through the Oncomine TCR Beta short-read assay for sequencing. Cultured CD4+ T cells were the source of extracted genomic DNA. TCRdb redid the calling of the PCR reads with MiXCR, one entry per CDR3 protein. Of some 10,000 distinct CDR3 sequences in the sample, about 50% were seen once. The sequencing sample was made of CD4+ T cells from blood, cultured in vitro. This sequence was found in a human donor who had recovered from COVID-19. The genes are TRBV19 and TRBJ1-5; a possible D gene is TRBD1 (5 bases). CDR3 in DNA: TGTGCCAGTACCCTGACAGCGGGAGAACAGCCCCAGCATTTT. Its translation is CASTLTAGEQPQHF.